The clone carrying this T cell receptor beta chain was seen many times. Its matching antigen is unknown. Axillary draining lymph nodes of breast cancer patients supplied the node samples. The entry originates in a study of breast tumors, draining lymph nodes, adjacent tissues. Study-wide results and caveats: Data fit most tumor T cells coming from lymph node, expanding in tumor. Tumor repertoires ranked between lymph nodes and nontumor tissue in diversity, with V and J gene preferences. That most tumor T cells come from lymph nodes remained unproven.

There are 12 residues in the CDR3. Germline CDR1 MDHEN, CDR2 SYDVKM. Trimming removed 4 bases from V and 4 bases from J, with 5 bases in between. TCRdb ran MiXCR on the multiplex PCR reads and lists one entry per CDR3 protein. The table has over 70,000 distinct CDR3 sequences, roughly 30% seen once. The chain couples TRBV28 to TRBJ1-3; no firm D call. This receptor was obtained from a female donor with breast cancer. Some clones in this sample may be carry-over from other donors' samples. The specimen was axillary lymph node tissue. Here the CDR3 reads CASSSRGNTIYF. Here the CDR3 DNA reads TGTGCCAGCAGTTCAAGAGGAAACACCATATATTTT.